This TCR beta chain was recorded in a study of T cells in Graves' hyperthyroidism and ophthalmopathy. The study, taken as a whole, reports: Blood also showed most of the thyroid clonotypes that were expanded above 0.001.

Amplified TCR beta CDR3 regions came from RNA transcripts. Initially, a first-round RT-PCR of the TCR CDR3 employed the HTBI primer set. In TCRdb, the multiplex PCR reads were re-called with MiXCR into one record per CDR3 protein. The profile shows some 510,000 distinct CDR3 sequences, less than 25% of them singletons. The study based diagnoses on clinical symptoms, serum thyroxine and TRAb, thyroid ultrasound and orbital computed tomography. This clonotype was observed a few times. No antigen is known for it. This receptor was taken from a man younger than 30 with Graves' hyperthyroidism. The specimen sequenced was blood.

Here the CDR3 reads CASSSIVAPTGDYGYTF. In DNA form, the CDR3 reads TGTGCCAGCAGCTCTATAGTTGCCCCGACAGGGGACTATGGCTACACCTTC. The chain is built from TRBV11-2 and TRBJ1-2; 8 bases align to TRBD1. Germline V CDR1 and CDR2: SGHAT, FQNNGV. This CDR3 has 17 residues. J was trimmed by 3 bases and V by 4 bases; bases with no gene match: 13.